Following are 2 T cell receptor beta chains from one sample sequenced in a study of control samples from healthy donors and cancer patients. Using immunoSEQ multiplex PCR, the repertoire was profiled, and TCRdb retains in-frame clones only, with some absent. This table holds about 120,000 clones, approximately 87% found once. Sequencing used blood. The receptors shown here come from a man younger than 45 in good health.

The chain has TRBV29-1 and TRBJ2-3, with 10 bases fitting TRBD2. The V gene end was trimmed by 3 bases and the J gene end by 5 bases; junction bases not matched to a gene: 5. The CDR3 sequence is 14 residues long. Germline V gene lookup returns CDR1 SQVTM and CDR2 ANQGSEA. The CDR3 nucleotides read TGCAGCGTTGATACTAGCGGGGTAGTAGATACGCAGTATTTT. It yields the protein CSVDTSGVVDTQYF.

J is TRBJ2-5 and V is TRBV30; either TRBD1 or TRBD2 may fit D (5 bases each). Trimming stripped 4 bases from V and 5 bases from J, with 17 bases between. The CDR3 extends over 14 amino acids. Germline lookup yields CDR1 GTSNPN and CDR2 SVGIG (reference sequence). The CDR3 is CAWTPGQPTETQYF. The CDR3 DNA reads TGTGCCTGGACACCGGGGCAGCCTACCGAGACCCAGTACTTC. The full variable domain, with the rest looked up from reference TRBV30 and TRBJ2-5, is SQTIHQWPATLVQPVGSPLSLECTVEGTSNPNLYWYRQAAGRGLQLLFYSVGIGQISSEVPQNLSASRPQDRQFILSSKKLLLSDSGFYLCAWTPGQPTETQYFGPGTRLLVL.